What follows is one TCR beta chain and its context. This clonotype has at least ten counts. Its binding antigen is unknown. No qualities accompany the bases; no much larger clone lies one base away. Each patient had bone marrow sampled at the time of active disease. Ficoll-Hypaque density gradient centrifugation was used to isolate bone marrow mononuclear cells. CD138-negative cells were obtained by negative selection after labeling with CD138 magnetic microbeads on a MACS separator, removing myeloma plasma cells. Flow cytometry with CD138 antibodies on an Attune NxT was used to check how pure the isolated cells were. TRIzol reagent was used to extract total RNA, which was then quantified with a NanoDrop spectrophotometer. For each patient, the CD138-negative bone marrow sample underwent paired RNA-seq and IR-seq. TCR libraries were built from about 400 ng RNA with the Immunoverse kit, using molecular barcoded adaptors covering alpha/delta and beta/gamma chains. TCR library preparation was performed with the same RNA that was used for transcriptome sequencing. TCR libraries were sequenced on an Illumina HiSeq 4000 with 2 x 150 cycles. Turning to the authors' computational methods: Using MiXCR, which included quality filtering and error correction, TCR reads were aligned to human V, D, J and C references and then assembled into CDR3 clonotypes. The tcR package in R was used for analysis of clonotype counts and gene usage diversity. For inspection of raw mapping reads, RNA-seq reads were mapped by STAR aligner version 2.5.3a onto GRCh37 of the human genome. IR-seq fastq files were randomly downsampled with Seqtk 1.3 to test the effect of sequencing depth on detected clonotypes. TCRdb reanalyzed the raw reads on its own, using fastp at Q25 for trimming and MiXCR for clone calling, and kept in-frame beta chains. Every CDR3 protein is listed once, alongside the most common genes and DNA of its rows. TCRdb, not the original authors, processed these V and J calls. In all, the sample holds approximately 58,000 distinct CDR3 sequences, and 20% of those were seen once. Approximately 17% of the sample is in the top ten clones.

This sample stems from a study of read filtering for tumor transcriptome and immune sequencing (TCRdb year 2020). Broadly, across the study: The cohort consisted of about 18 male and roughly 15 female patients, with a mean age of roughly 66 years and an age range of about 40 to 85. By revised international staging, eight or nine patients were R-ISS I, about 15 were R-ISS II and over five were R-ISS III. Using the same bone marrow samples, the study ran both targeted immune repertoire sequencing and bulk whole-transcriptome sequencing and then compared the TCR repertoires from each method. One of the main goals was to work out a read-filtering strategy for immune repertoire data, in particular whether clonotypes backed by only a single read should be removed. Per sample, about 4.05 to 11 million TCR-region mapped reads were obtained with IR-seq, compared with only about 85 to 1273 with RNA-seq. After DNase treatment, whole-transcriptome libraries were prepared with the TruSeq RNA Access Library Prep Kit.

Paper-wide results and their limitations: Compared with RNA-seq, IR-seq captured clonotypes at much greater depth and more reliably, and a smaller IR-seq throughput was enough to identify most of the shared clonotypes. The correlation between IR-seq and RNA-seq shared clonotype proportions was increased by removal of single-read clonotypes. The sorted CD138-negative fraction was a mixed bone marrow immune population, not purified T cells. Single-read clonotypes made up about 87% of clonotypes but roughly 3.5% of total reads in IR-seq, and 70% to 75% of clonotypes and 44.6% of reads in RNA-seq.

From the germline V gene (reference sequence), CDR1 is LNHDA and CDR2 is SQIVND. The CDR3 covers 12 residues, taking in both the cysteine and the phenylalanine. Just CDR3 DNA is preserved here, 36 bases in frame from base 1. Trimming costs V 4 bases and J 4 bases, and their ends lie 5 bases apart. Sequenced material: a population of CD138-negative cells sorted from bone marrow. Sample cell subset or site, as interpreted from the label and publication: bone marrow mononuclear cells depleted of CD138+ plasma/myeloma cells by negative magnetic selection. The TCR originated in a donor aged 40 or over with multiple myeloma. The rearrangement combines TRBV19 with TRBJ2-1; no D segment can be confidently identified. At the DNA level, the sequence is TGTGCCAGTAGTAGGGTATACAATGAGCAGTTCTTC. This translates into CASSRVYNEQFF.